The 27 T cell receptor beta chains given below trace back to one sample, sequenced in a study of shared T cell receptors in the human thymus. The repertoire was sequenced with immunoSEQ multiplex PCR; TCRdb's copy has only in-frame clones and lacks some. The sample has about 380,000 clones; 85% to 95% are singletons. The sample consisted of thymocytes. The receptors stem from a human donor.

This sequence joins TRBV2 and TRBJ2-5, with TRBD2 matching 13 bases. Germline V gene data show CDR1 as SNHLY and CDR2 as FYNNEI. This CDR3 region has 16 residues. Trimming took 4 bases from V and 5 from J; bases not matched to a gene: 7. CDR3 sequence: CASSGGLAGRWETQYF. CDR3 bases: TGTGCCAGCAGTGGGGGACTAGCGGGAAGATGGGAGACCCAGTACTTC.

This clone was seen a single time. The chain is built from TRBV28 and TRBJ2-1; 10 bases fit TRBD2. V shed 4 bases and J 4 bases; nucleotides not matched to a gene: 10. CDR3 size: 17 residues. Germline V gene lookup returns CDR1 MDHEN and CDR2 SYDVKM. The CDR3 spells CASSSGGLAIEYNEQFF. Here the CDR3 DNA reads TGTGCCAGCAGTTCCGGGGGACTAGCGATAGAATACAATGAGCAGTTCTTC.

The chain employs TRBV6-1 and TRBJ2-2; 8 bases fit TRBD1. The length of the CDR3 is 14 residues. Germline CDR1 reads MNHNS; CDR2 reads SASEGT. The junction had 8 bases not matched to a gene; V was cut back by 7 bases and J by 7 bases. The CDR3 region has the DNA TGTGCCAGCATCCCCCAGGGGGCCGGCGGGGAGCTGTTTTTT. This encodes CASIPQGAGGELFF.

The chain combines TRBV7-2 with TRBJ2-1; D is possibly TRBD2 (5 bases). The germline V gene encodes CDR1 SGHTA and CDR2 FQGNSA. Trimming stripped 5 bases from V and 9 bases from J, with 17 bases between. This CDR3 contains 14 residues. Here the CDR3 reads CASSETRASGEQFF. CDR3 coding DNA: TGTGCCAGCAGCGAGACGCGGGCCTCGGGTGAGCAGTTCTTC.

CDR3 nucleotides: TGTGCCAGCAGTGAGTTTGGGCGGGAAGGAACCTACGAGCAGTACTTC. It is translated as CASSEFGREGTYEQYF. This rearrangement joins TRBV6-1 to TRBJ2-7, with D perhaps matching TRBD2 (6 bases). The CDR3 sequence is 16 residues long. Trimming removed 3 bases at V and 2 bases at J, with 17 bases between. Looked up from germline, CDR1 is MNHNS and CDR2 is SASEGT.

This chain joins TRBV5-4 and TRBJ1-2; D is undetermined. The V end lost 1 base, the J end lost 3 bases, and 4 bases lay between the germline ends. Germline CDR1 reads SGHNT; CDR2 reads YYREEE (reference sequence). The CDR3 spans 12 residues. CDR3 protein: CASSLYDYGYTF. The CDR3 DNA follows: TGTGCCAGCAGCTTGTATGACTATGGCTACACCTTC.

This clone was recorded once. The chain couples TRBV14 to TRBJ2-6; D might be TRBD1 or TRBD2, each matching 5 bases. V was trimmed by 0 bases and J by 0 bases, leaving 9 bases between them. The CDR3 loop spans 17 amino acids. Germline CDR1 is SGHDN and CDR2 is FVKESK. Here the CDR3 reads CASSQDLRGSGANVLTF. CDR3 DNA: TGTGCCAGCAGCCAAGATCTGAGGGGCTCTGGGGCCAACGTCCTGACTTTC. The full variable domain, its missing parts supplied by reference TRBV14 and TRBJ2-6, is EAGVTQFPSHSVIEKGQTVTLRCDPISGHDNLYWYRRVMGKEIKFLLHFVKESKQDESGMPNNRFLAERTGGTYSTLKVQPAELEDSGVYFCASSQDLRGSGANVLTFGAGSRLTVL.

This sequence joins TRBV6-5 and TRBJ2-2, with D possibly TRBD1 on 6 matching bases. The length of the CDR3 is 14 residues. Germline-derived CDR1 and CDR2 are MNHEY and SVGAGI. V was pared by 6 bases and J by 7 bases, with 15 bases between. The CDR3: CASSPPTGIGELFF. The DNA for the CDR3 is TGTGCCAGCAGCCCTCCAACAGGGATCGGGGAGCTGTTTTTT.

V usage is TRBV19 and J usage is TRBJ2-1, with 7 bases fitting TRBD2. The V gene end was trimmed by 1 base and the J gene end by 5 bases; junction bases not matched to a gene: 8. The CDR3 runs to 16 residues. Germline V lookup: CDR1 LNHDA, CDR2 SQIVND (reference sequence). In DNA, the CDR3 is TGTGCCAGTAGTATAGGGTCGGGAGGAAGAAACAATGAGCAGTTCTTC. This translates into CASSIGSGGRNNEQFF.

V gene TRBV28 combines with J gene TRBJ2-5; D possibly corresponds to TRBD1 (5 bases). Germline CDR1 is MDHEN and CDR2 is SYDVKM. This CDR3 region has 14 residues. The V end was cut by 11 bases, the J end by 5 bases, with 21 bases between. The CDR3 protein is CAANIGATRETQYF. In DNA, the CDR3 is TGTGCCGCTAACATAGGGGCAACAAGGGAGACCCAGTACTTC.

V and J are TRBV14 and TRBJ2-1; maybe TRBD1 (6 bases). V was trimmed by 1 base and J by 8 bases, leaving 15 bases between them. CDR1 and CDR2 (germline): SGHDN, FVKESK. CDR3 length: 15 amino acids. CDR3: CASSQGTWGPYEQFF. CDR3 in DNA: TGTGCCAGCAGCCAAGGGACATGGGGGCCCTATGAGCAGTTCTTC.

The DNA for the CDR3 is TGTGCCAGCAGCGTAGGTAGGGCCCGAAGACACAATGAGCAGTTCTTC. Translating gives CASSVGRARRHNEQFF. The chain has TRBV9 and TRBJ2-1; D is undetermined. Trimming pared 0 bases from V and 5 bases from J, leaving 15 bases between. Germline V gene data show CDR1 as SGDLS and CDR2 as YYNGEE. The CDR3 spans 16 residues.

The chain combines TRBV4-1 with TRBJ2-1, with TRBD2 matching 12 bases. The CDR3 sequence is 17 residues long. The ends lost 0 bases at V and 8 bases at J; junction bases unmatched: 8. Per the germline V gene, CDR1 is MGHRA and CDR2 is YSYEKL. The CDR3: CASSQDGLAGSGDEQFF. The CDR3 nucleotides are TGCGCCAGCAGCCAAGACGGACTAGCGGGGTCCGGTGATGAGCAGTTCTTC.

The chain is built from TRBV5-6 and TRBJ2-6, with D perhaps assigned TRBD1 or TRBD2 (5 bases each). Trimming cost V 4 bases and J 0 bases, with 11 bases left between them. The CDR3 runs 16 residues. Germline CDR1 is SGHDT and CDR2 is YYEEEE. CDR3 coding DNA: TGTGCCAGCAGCCTGAACGGGGCCTCTGGGGCCAACGTCCTGACTTTC. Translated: CASSLNGASGANVLTF. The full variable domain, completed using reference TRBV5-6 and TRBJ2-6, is DAGVTQSPTHLIKTRGQQVTLRCSPKSGHDTVSWYQQALGQGPQFIFQYYEEEERQRGNFPDRFSGHQFPNYSSELNVNALLLGDSALYLCASSLNGASGANVLTFGAGSRLTVL.

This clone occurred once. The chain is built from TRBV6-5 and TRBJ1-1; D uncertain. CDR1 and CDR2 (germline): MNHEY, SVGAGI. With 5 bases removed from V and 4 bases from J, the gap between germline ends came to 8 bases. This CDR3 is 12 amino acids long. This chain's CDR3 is CASSRPPTEAFF. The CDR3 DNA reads TGTGCCAGCAGTCGCCCGCCCACTGAAGCTTTCTTT.

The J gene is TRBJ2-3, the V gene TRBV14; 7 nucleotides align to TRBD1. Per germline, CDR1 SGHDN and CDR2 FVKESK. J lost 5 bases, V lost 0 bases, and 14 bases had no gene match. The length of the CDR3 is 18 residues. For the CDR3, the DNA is TGTGCCAGCAGCCAAGATAGAGGGACAGTCCCGCACAGAGATACGCAGTATTTT. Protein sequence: CASSQDRGTVPHRDTQYF.

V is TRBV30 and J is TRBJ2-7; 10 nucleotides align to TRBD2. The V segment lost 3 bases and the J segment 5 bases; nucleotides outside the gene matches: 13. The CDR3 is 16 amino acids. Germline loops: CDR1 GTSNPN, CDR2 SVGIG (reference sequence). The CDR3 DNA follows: TGTGCCTGGAGGGGGGTAGCGGGAGGCCCTGCCCACGAGCAGTACTTC. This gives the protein CAWRGVAGGPAHEQYF.

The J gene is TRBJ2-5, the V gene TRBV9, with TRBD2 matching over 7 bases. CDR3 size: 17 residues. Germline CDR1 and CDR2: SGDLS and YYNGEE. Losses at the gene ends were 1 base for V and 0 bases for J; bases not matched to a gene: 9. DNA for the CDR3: TGTGCCAGCAGCGTAACCGGGGATAGCGGGTACCAAGAGACCCAGTACTTC. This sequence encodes CASSVTGDSGYQETQYF.

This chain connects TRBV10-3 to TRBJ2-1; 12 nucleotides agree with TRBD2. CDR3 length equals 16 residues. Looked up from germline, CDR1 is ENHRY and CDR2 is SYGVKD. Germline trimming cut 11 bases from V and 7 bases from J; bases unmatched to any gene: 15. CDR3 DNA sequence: TGTGCCTCCTCCTCGACTAGCGGGAGAGGAAATAATGAGCAGTTCTTC. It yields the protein CASSSTSGRGNNEQFF.

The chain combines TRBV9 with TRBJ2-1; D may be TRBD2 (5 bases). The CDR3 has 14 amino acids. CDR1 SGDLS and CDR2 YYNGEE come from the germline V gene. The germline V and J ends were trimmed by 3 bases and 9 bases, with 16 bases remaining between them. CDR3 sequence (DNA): TGTGCCAGCAGCGCCTGGACTGAGAAAGGTGAGCAGTTCTTC. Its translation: CASSAWTEKGEQFF.

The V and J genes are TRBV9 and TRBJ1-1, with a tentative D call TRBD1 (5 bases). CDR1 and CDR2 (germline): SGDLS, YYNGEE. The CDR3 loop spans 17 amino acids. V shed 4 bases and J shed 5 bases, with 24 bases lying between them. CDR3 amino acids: CASSPAQRRGLGTEAFF. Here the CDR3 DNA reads TGTGCCAGCAGCCCCGCCCAGAGGAGGGGCCTGGGGACTGAAGCTTTCTTT. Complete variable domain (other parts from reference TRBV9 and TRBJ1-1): DSGVTQTPKHLITATGQRVTLRCSPRSGDLSVYWYQQSLDQGLQFLIQYYNGEERAKGNILERFSAQQFPDLHSELNLSSLELGDSALYFCASSPAQRRGLGTEAFFGQGTRLTVV.

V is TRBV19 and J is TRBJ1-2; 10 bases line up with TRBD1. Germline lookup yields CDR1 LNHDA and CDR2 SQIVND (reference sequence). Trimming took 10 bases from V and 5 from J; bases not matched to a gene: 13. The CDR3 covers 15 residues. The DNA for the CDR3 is TGTGCCACTGCCTGGGACAGGGGAGAGTGGTATGGCTACACCTTC. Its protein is CATAWDRGEWYGYTF.

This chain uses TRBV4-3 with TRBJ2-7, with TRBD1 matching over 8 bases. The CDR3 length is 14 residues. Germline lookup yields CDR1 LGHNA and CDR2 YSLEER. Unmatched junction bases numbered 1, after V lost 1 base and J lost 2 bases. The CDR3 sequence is CASSQGDRPYEQYF. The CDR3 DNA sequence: TGCGCCAGCAGCCAAGGGGACAGGCCCTACGAGCAGTACTTC.

The CDR3: CASSRGYEQYF. CDR3 sequence (DNA): TGTGCCAGCAGCCGAGGGTACGAGCAGTACTTC. The chain carries TRBV27 and TRBJ2-7; D may be TRBD2 (5 bases). The V gene lost 6 bases and the J gene lost 4 bases, with 7 bases spanning the gap. Germline V CDR1 and CDR2: MNHEY, SMNVEV (reference sequence). This CDR3 is 11 amino acids long.

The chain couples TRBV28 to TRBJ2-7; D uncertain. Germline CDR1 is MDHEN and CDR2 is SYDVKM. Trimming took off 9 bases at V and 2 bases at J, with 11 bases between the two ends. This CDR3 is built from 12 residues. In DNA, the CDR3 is TGTGCCAGTTGGACCAGACCCTACGAGCAGTACTTC. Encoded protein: CASWTRPYEQYF.

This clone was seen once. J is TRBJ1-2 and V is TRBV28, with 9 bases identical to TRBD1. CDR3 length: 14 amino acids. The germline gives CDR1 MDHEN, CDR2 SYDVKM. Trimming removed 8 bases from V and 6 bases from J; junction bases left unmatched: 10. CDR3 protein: CASLYRGRDDGYTF. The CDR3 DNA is TGTGCCAGCTTGTACAGGGGGCGCGACGATGGCTACACCTTC.

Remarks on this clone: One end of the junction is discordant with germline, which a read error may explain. Written as DNA, the CDR3 is TGTGCCATCAGTTCGGTGACTAGCAGATACACAAATACGCAGTATTTT. This encodes CAISSVTSRYTNTQYF. The chain is built from TRBV10-3 and TRBJ2-3; TRBD2 matches 7 bases. The CDR3 covers 16 residues. Germline V gene lookup returns CDR1 ENHRY and CDR2 SYGVKD.